What follows describes a single TCR beta chain. This sample was included in a study of blood T cells in healthy people across ages. The second PCR ran about 6 to 12 cycles with a sample-barcoded 5' primer and J-beta primers. TCRdb reprocessed the 5' RACE reads via MiXCR and lists one record per CDR3 protein. The table includes approximately 800,000 distinct CDR3 sequences, roughly 25% detected once. This CDR3 has 11 residues. V dropped 4 bases and J dropped 6 bases, with 3 bases sitting between them. This sample also appeared in a second study, on T cells of mothers and their children.

The clonotype comes from a boy under 18 in good health. J is TRBJ2-2 and V is TRBV12-3 or TRBV12-4; D call uncertain. Sequenced: blood. The CDR3 is CASSSAGELFF. The CDR3 bases are TGTGCCAGCAGTTCGGCCGGGGAGCTGTTTTTT.